The 23 T cell receptor beta chains below come from one sample, sequenced in a study of blood T cell repertoires in COVID-19. Sequencing used immunoSEQ multiplex PCR; TCRdb keeps in-frame clones, though not all of them. The table includes about 83,000 clones, approximately 78% detected once. The sample consisted of peripheral blood. These receptors were collected from a woman over 75 with acute or convalescent COVID-19.

V and J are TRBV7-2 and TRBJ1-1, with D possibly being TRBD1 (6 bases). The CDR3 spans 14 residues. Germline CDR1 SGHTA, CDR2 FQGNSA. V lost 4 bases and J lost 5, with 14 bases in between. The CDR3 nucleotides read TGTGCCAGCAGCTCCTACAGGGTTGGAACTGAAGCTTTCTTT. Encoded protein: CASSSYRVGTEAFF.

The sample holds a few counts of this clone. V gene TRBV11-2 combines with J gene TRBJ1-5; D gene ambiguous. Trimming removed 3 bases at V and 4 bases at J, with 7 bases between. The CDR3 has 13 residues. Germline V gene data show CDR1 as SGHAT and CDR2 as FQNNGV. This CDR3 reads CASSLWENQPQHF. The CDR3 DNA follows: TGTGCCAGCAGCTTGTGGGAGAATCAGCCCCAGCATTTT.

The rearrangement uses TRBV5-1 and TRBJ2-5; 11 nucleotides line up with TRBD2. From germline, CDR1 is SGHRS and CDR2 YFSETQ. CDR3 length: 16 amino acids. Losses at the gene ends were 0 bases for V and 4 bases for J; bases not matched to a gene: 5. The CDR3 DNA is TGCGCCAGCAGCTTGGACTTAGCGGGGGGGCTAGAGACCCAGTACTTC. Protein: CASSLDLAGGLETQYF.

The J gene is TRBJ2-5, the V gene TRBV27; 14 bases match TRBD2. V dropped 6 bases and J dropped 5; count of bases not matched to a gene: 11. CDR1 MNHEY and CDR2 SMNVEV come from the germline V gene (reference sequence). The CDR3 length is 17 residues. CDR3: CASSKRTTSGGAETQYF. The CDR3 nucleotides read TGTGCCAGCAGCAAAAGAACGACTAGCGGGGGGGCCGAGACCCAGTACTTC.

This clone has just a few counts. This sequence joins TRBV6-5 and TRBJ2-1, with D perhaps TRBD1 (5 bases). Germline V CDR1 and CDR2: MNHEY, SVGAGI. Between the trimmed V and J ends, which lost 6 bases and 10 bases, there was a span of 13 bases. CDR3 length: 12 residues. CDR3 DNA: TGTGCCAGCAGACAATCAGGGTACGAGCAGTTCTTC. Amino acid sequence: CASRQSGYEQFF.

This clone was counted only a few times. The chain has TRBV6-2 or TRBV6-3 and TRBJ1-5; TRBD1 might be the D (6 bases). The V end was cut by 5 bases, the J end by 3 bases, with 14 bases between. The CDR3 runs to 15 residues. Germline loops: CDR1 MNHEY, CDR2 SVGEGT. The CDR3 DNA reads as TGTGCCAGCAGTCCCTCATCAGGGGTCAATCAGCCCCAGCATTTT. It encodes CASSPSSGVNQPQHF.

The CDR3 protein is CASSQEKWTEQYF. DNA of the CDR3: TGCGCCAGCAGCCAGGAAAAATGGACAGAACAGTACTTC. V gene TRBV4-3 combines with J gene TRBJ2-7, with a weak D call TRBD1 (6 bases). Germline V gene lookup returns CDR1 LGHNA and CDR2 YSLEER. The CDR3 is made up of 13 amino acids. V lost 3 bases, J lost 10 bases, and 16 bases lay in between.

V usage is TRBV4-1 and J usage is TRBJ1-2; the D is unclear. Germline V gene lookup returns CDR1 MGHRA and CDR2 YSYEKL. The CDR3 loop spans 13 amino acids. V gave up 0 bases and J gave up 6 bases, with 8 bases separating them. In nucleotides, the CDR3 is TGCGCCAGCAGCCAAGAGGGAGTCGATGGCTACACCTTC. It encodes CASSQEGVDGYTF.

The rearrangement uses TRBV21-1 and TRBJ2-5; the table's D call of TRBD1 was not tested on the DNA. TRBV21-1 is designated a pseudogene. This CDR3 has 17 residues. The CDR3 DNA is TGTGCCAGCAGCATACCTGAACTGGGGGCTCGTTGGGAGACCCAGTACTTC. It encodes CASSIPELGARWETQYF.

This clone was seen a single time. The chain links TRBV11-3 to TRBJ1-3; D is unclear. CDR1 is SGHNT, CDR2 YENEEA, per germline. Between the trimmed V and J ends, which lost 5 bases and 0 bases, there was a span of 14 bases. The CDR3 length is 16 residues. CDR3: CASSPGLFASGNTIYF. The CDR3 DNA follows: TGTGCCAGCAGCCCCGGACTATTCGCCTCTGGAAACACCATATATTTT.

The V call is TRBV5-1, the J call TRBJ2-7, with TRBD2 matching over 7 bases. CDR1 and CDR2 (germline): SGHRS, YFSETQ. Trimming took 5 bases from V and 5 from J; bases not matched to a gene: 13. The CDR3 contains 15 residues. CDR3 sequence reads: CASRPMGREGNEQYF. CDR3 DNA: TGCGCCAGCAGGCCCATGGGCAGGGAGGGTAACGAGCAGTACTTC.

The chain employs TRBV19 and TRBJ2-1, with D tentatively TRBD1 (5 bases). This CDR3 has 16 amino acids. V was cut by 6 bases and J by 5 bases, with 20 bases left in between. Germline CDR1 is LNHDA and CDR2 is SQIVND (reference sequence). This CDR3 is CASSDRSGVANNEQFF. In DNA, the CDR3 is TGTGCCAGTAGCGACAGATCTGGGGTAGCCAACAATGAGCAGTTCTTC.

The chain combines TRBV2 with TRBJ1-5; D is possibly TRBD1 (6 bases). Trimming took 4 bases from V and 0 from J, leaving 10 bases between them. There are 15 residues in the CDR3. Germline V gene data show CDR1 as SNHLY and CDR2 as FYNNEI. The CDR3 DNA sequence: TGTGCCAGCAGTGCGGACAGTTATAGCAATCAGCCCCAGCATTTT. This sequence encodes CASSADSYSNQPQHF.

This chain connects TRBV16 to TRBJ2-3; 8 positions match TRBD1. This CDR3 is 14 amino acids long. CDR1 is KGHSY, CDR2 FQNENV, per germline. The trim removed 3 bases at V and 2 bases at J, leaving 1 base unmatched. CDR3 in amino acids: CASSQGQATDTQYF. The CDR3 DNA reads as TGTGCCAGCAGCCAGGGACAGGCCACAGATACGCAGTATTTT.

The CDR3 nucleotides read TGTGCCAGTAGTTCCGGGACAGGGGGAAACGAGCAGTACTTC. Translating it yields CASSSGTGGNEQYF. The V and J genes are TRBV19 and TRBJ2-7; 11 bases match TRBD1. The CDR3 is 14 amino acids. Germline V gives CDR1 LNHDA, CDR2 SQIVND (reference sequence). The V segment lost 5 bases and the J segment 5 bases; nucleotides outside the gene matches: 5.

This clone was seen a handful of times. The rearrangement links TRBV30 to TRBJ2-7; tentatively, D is TRBD1 (6 bases). Germline V gene lookup returns CDR1 GTSNPN and CDR2 SVGIG (reference sequence). The CDR3 is 14 residues long. V shed 7 bases and J shed 3 bases, with 19 bases lying between them. The CDR3 loop is CASATGLKVYEQYF. The CDR3 DNA reads TGTGCCTCGGCAACAGGGCTAAAGGTCTACGAGCAGTACTTC.

The rearrangement links TRBV20-1 to TRBJ2-7; the D gene is possibly TRBD1 (5 bases). Germline V lookup: CDR1 DFQATT, CDR2 SNEGSKA (reference sequence). Trimming removed 3 bases at V and 0 bases at J, with 9 bases between. This CDR3 contains 13 residues. CDR3 in amino acids: CSASSGSSYEQYF. CDR3 coding DNA: TGCAGTGCTAGTTCAGGGTCCTCCTACGAGCAGTACTTC.

Notes on this clone: Because the CDR3's place on the DNA is in doubt, the DNA is left out and the CDR3 is given as listed by TCRdb. The rearrangement joins TRBV19 to TRBJ2-7; the table's D call, TRBD1, was not checked against the DNA. In germline, CDR1 is LNHDA, CDR2 SQIVND (reference sequence). Ends included, the CDR3 has 12 residues. The chain's CDR3 is CASTSDRYEQYF.

The chain joins TRBV11-2 to TRBJ1-6; possibly TRBD1 for D (5 bases). Germline-derived CDR1 and CDR2 are SGHAT and FQNNGV. The CDR3 sequence is 18 residues long. The V and J ends lost 0 bases and 0 bases respectively, with 12 bases between them. The CDR3 nucleotides read TGTGCCAGCAGCTTAGATAGGACACCGAGCTCCTATAATTCACCCCTCCACTTT. It codes for CASSLDRTPSSYNSPLHF.

The chain links TRBV24-1 to TRBJ2-7, with D possibly TRBD1 on 6 matching bases. The CDR3 is made up of 15 amino acids. Germline V lookup: CDR1 KGHDR, CDR2 SFDVKD. V lost 3 bases and J lost 5, with 16 bases in between. CDR3 in amino acids: CATSDVAQGAHEQYF. DNA for the CDR3: TGTGCCACCAGTGATGTGGCACAGGGAGCCCACGAGCAGTACTTC.

CDR3 in amino acids: CASSPSTGGPTDTQYF. CDR3 bases: TGTGCCAGCTCACCGTCCACGGGGGGCCCCACAGATACGCAGTATTTT. This chain uses TRBV18 with TRBJ2-3, with a tentative D call TRBD2 (7 bases). This CDR3 region has 16 residues. The V gene's germline CDR1 is KGHSH and CDR2 LQKENI. Trimming shortened V by 3 bases and J by 2 bases, and 15 bases separated the two germline ends.

This chain joins TRBV18 and TRBJ1-3, with D hard to call. V was shortened by 2 bases and J by 0 bases, with 17 bases between the two germline ends. Germline V lookup: CDR1 KGHSH, CDR2 LQKENI. The CDR3 has 18 residues. The CDR3 DNA follows: TGTGCCAGCTCACCAGTTCGGGCAGCGGATAACTCTGGAAACACCATATATTTT. This gives the protein CASSPVRAADNSGNTIYF.

This chain joins TRBV28 and TRBJ1-2; 7 nucleotides agree with TRBD1. Losses at the gene ends were 11 bases for V and 4 bases for J; bases not matched to a gene: 13. Germline V gene lookup returns CDR1 MDHEN and CDR2 SYDVKM. The CDR3 is 14 residues long. This chain's CDR3 is CALSLRGLGYGYTF. The CDR3 bases are TGTGCCCTCAGCTTGAGGGGGCTCGGCTATGGCTACACCTTC.